This entry lists 3 T cell receptor beta chains sequenced from one sample in a study of T cell changes during pregnancy in multiple sclerosis. Using immunoSEQ multiplex PCR, the repertoire was profiled, and TCRdb retains in-frame clones only, with some absent. The table shows roughly 58,000 clones, with over 85% occurring only once. Sequences were derived from CD8+ T cells from peripheral blood mononuclear cells, sampled before pregnancy. Receptor source: a female donor with multiple sclerosis, enrolled in a pregnancy study.

This chain uses TRBV13 with TRBJ1-3; D might be TRBD1 (5 bases). The V end was cut by 5 bases, the J end by 0 bases, with 14 bases between. The CDR3 sequence is 16 residues long. CDR1 and CDR2 (germline): PRHDT, FYEKMQ (reference sequence). DNA for the CDR3: TGTGCCAGCAGCGCCGGCCGGAGGGGCTCTGGAAACACCATATATTTT. Its protein is CASSAGRRGSGNTIYF.

V gene TRBV27 combines with J gene TRBJ1-2; D unclear. Germline CDR1 is MNHEY and CDR2 is SMNVEV (reference sequence). V was pared by 0 bases and J by 1 base, with 12 bases between. CDR3 length: 16 amino acids. The DNA for the CDR3 is TGTGCCAGCAGTTTATCGGGTGCGCGGGGTAACTATGGCTACACCTTC. Translation: CASSLSGARGNYGYTF.

The gene calls are TRBV19 and TRBJ1-2; TRBD1 matches 9 bases. The germline V gene has CDR1 LNHDA and CDR2 SQIVND (reference sequence). The V gene end was trimmed by 6 bases and the J gene end by 6 bases; junction bases not matched to a gene: 5. CDR3 length: 13 amino acids. The CDR3 DNA reads as TGTGCCAGTAGCACAACAGGGGGCAATGGCTACACCTTC. Translating gives CASSTTGGNGYTF. The whole variable domain, filled in from reference TRBV19 and TRBJ1-2, reads DGGITQSPKYLFRKEGQNVTLSCEQNLNHDAMYWYRQDPGQGLRLIYYSQIVNDFQKGDIAEGYSVSREKKESFPLTVTSAQKNPTAFYLCASSTTGGNGYTFGSGTRLTVV.